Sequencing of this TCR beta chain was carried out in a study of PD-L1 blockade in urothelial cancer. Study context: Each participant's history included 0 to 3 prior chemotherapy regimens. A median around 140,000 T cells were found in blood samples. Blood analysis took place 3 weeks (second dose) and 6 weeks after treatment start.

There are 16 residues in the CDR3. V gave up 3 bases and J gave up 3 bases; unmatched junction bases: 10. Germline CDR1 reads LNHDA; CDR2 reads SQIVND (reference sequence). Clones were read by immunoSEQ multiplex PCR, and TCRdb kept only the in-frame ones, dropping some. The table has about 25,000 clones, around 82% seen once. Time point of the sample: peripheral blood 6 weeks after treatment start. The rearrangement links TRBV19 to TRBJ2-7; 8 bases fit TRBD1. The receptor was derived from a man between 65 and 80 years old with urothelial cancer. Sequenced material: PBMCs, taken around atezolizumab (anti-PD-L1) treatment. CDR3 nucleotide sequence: TGTGCCAGTAGTATTGCCGACAGGGGAAATAGCTACGAGCAGTACTTC. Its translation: CASSIADRGNSYEQYF.